A selection of T cell receptor beta chains follows, all from one sample in a study of control samples from healthy donors and cancer patients. Method: immunoSEQ multiplex PCR; TCRdb's copy keeps in-frame clones and lacks some. The top ten hold around 21% of the sample, which has about 89,000 clones, around 86% seen once. The sample taken for sequencing was blood. These receptors originate from a man aged 30 to 39 in good health. Each CDR3 is given with its conserved first and last residue. A D gene is named only where the DNA matches it firmly. Only part of the rows carry a size: once, few, many, or a class if the clone is expanded.

>TRBV10-3|TRBJ1-1|NA|NA
CAISDGWTNTEAFF
TGTGCCATCAGTGATGGCTGGACCAACACTGAAGCTTTCTTT
>TRBV5-1|TRBJ1-1|NA|NA
CASSTGGEWNTEAFF
TGCGCCAGCAGCACTGGGGGGGAATGGAACACTGAAGCTTTCTTT
>TRBV5-1|TRBJ2-5|NA|TRBD2
CASIRAGGQQETQYF
TGCGCCAGCATCAGAGCGGGGGGCCAGCAAGAGACCCAGTACTTC
>TRBV7-2|TRBJ1-2|NA|NA
CASSLEGRGVEGYTF
TGTGCCAGCAGCTTAGAAGGTAGGGGAGTGGAAGGCTACACCTTC
>TRBV5-4|TRBJ1-3|NA|NA
CASSLGGDGNTIYF
TGTGCCAGCAGCTTGGGAGGGGATGGAAACACCATATATTTT
>TRBV6-1|TRBJ2-5|NA|NA
CASSEARWVEETQYF
TGTGCCAGCAGTGAAGCTAGGTGGGTTGAAGAGACCCAGTACTTC
>TRBV3-1/TRBV3-2|TRBJ2-5|NA|NA
CASRGSQETQYF
TGTGCCAGCAGAGGTAGCCAGGAGACCCAGTACTTC
>TRBV11-2|TRBJ2-1|once|TRBD2
CASSLDPSGGAGEQFF
TGTGCCAGCAGCTTAGATCCGAGCGGGGGGGCCGGTGAGCAGTTCTTC
>TRBV4-1|TRBJ2-1|NA|TRBD2
CASSQDRLAAYNEQFF
TGCGCCAGCAGCCAAGATCGACTAGCGGCATACAATGAGCAGTTCTTC
>TRBV11-1|TRBJ1-5|NA|NA
CASSLGSDQPQHF
TGTGCCAGCAGCTTAGGCAGTGATCAGCCCCAGCATTTT
>TRBV3-1/TRBV3-2|TRBJ1-1|NA|TRBD1
CASSPYPGQANTEAFF
TGTGCCAGCAGCCCTTACCCGGGACAGGCGAACACTGAAGCTTTCTTT
>TRBV5-5|TRBJ2-5|NA|TRBD2
CASSLARGGETQYF
TGTGCCAGCAGCTTGGCGCGGGGGGGCGAGACCCAGTACTTC
>TRBV2|TRBJ2-7|NA|NA
CASSFSEEQYF
TGTGCCAGCAGTTTCTCGGAGGAGCAGTACTTC
>TRBV12-3/TRBV12-4|TRBJ2-2|once|NA
CASSEDYSGELFF
TGTGCCAGCTCCGAAGACTATTCCGGGGAGCTGTTTTTT
>TRBV24-1|TRBJ2-7|NA|TRBD1
CATSGTGVSYEQYF
TGTGCCACCAGTGGGACAGGGGTCTCCTACGAGCAGTACTTC
>TRBV19|TRBJ2-1|NA|TRBD1
CASSRRQGYNEQFF
TGTGCCAGTAGTAGGAGACAGGGGTACAATGAGCAGTTCTTC
>TRBV2|TRBJ1-2|once|TRBD1
CASNRGPGDYGYTF
TGTGCCAGCAACAGGGGGCCGGGGGACTATGGCTACACCTTC
>TRBV3-1/TRBV3-2|TRBJ1-2|few|NA
CASSQGRGNYGYTF
TGTGCCAGCAGCCAAGGGCGGGGGAACTATGGCTACACCTTC
>TRBV4-1|TRBJ1-1|NA|NA
CASSELSSGPWNTEAFF
TGCGCCAGCAGCGAATTGAGTTCGGGGCCGTGGAACACTGAAGCTTTCTTT
>TRBV19|TRBJ1-2|NA|NA
CASSPSLAGPHYGYTF
TGTGCCAGTAGTCCATCCTTGGCGGGGCCCCACTATGGCTACACCTTC
>TRBV7-8|TRBJ2-2|once|NA
CASSSRWGAVDTGELFF
TGTGCCAGCAGCTCACGGTGGGGGGCAGTTGACACCGGGGAGCTGTTTTTT
>TRBV6-5|TRBJ2-3|once|TRBD1
CASRGDRVPTDTQYF
TGTGCCAGCAGGGGGGACAGGGTTCCCACAGATACGCAGTATTTT
>TRBV7-8|TRBJ1-5|NA|TRBD1
CASRPGTDNQPQHF
TGTGCCAGCAGGCCCGGGACAGATAATCAGCCCCAGCATTTT
>TRBV7-6|TRBJ2-7|once|TRBD1
CASSLGQGLVASEQYF
TGTGCCAGCAGCTTAGGACAGGGATTGGTAGCAAGTGAGCAGTACTTC
>TRBV30|TRBJ2-5|once|NA
CAWSVRGDQETQYF
TGTGCCTGGAGTGTTCGCGGAGACCAAGAGACCCAGTACTTC
>TRBV19|TRBJ2-7|NA|NA
CASSIAGASYEQYF
TGTGCCAGTAGTATTGCAGGGGCTTCCTACGAGCAGTACTTC
>TRBV12-3/TRBV12-4|TRBJ1-2|NA|NA
CASSFARGYGYTF
TGTGCCAGCAGTTTCGCGCGAGGGTATGGCTACACCTTC
>TRBV9|TRBJ1-5|NA|NA
CASSARGGPQHF
TGTGCCAGCAGCGCCCGCGGGGGGCCCCAGCATTTT
>TRBV28|TRBJ2-1|NA|TRBD2
CASTLGRGVFF
TGTGCCAGCACCCTGGGGAGGGGAGTATTCTTC
>TRBV6-2/TRBV6-3|TRBJ2-2|NA|NA
CASSHPSGSGELFF
TGTGCCAGCAGTCACCCTTCGGGGTCCGGGGAGCTGTTTTTT
>TRBV12-3/TRBV12-4|TRBJ1-1|NA|NA
CASSPGGQGFF
TGTGCCAGCAGCCCCGGGGGGCAGGGTTTCTTT
>TRBV24-1|TRBJ1-5|NA|NA
CATSEPSKNQPQHF
TGTGCCACCAGTGAACCTTCTAAGAATCAGCCCCAGCATTTT